This is a list of T cell receptor beta chains from one sample in a study of OX40 agonist ivuxolimab in advanced cancers. Assay used: immunoSEQ multiplex PCR; TCRdb lists only in-frame clones, some missing. The sample shows roughly 90,000 clones, about 90% of them seen only once. Material: CD4+ or CD8+ T cells sorted from blood, obtained in a trial of the OX40 agonist ivuxolimab. The source is an adult with an advanced solid tumor such as melanoma, head and neck, liver or kidney cancer. Each CDR3 is given with its conserved first and last residue. The D gene is left open where the match is weak. Expanded clones get a size class; other rows say once, few or many, or leave the size out.

>-|TRBJ1-6|-|TRBV7-2
TGTGCCAGCAGCTTGGGTTCACCCCTCCACTTT
CASSLGSPLHF
>-|TRBJ1-2|-|TRBV29-1
TGCAGCGTTGCAATCAACTATGGCTACACCTTC
CSVAINYGYTF
>-|TRBJ1-3|-|TRBV5-8
TGTGCCAGCCGACAGACGGGTACTGGAAACACCATATATTTT
CASRQTGTGNTIYF
>-|TRBJ1-4|-|TRBV19
TGTGCCAGTAAAGAAACCGGGACTTCTAATGAAAAACTGTTTTTT
CASKETGTSNEKLFF
>TRBD1|TRBJ1-2|-|TRBV4-3
TGCGCCAGCAGCCAAGAATTGGGACAGAGCTATGGCTACACCTTC
CASSQELGQSYGYTF
>TRBD1|TRBJ2-7|-|TRBV19
TGTGCCAGTAGTCCGAGACAGGGCCTGTACGAGCAGTACTTC
CASSPRQGLYEQYF
>-|TRBJ2-3|-|TRBV9
TGTGCCAGCAGCGTAGTAGGCGGGCAAACCAGCACAGATACGCAGTATTTT
CASSVVGGQTSTDTQYF
>TRBD1|TRBJ2-2|-|TRBV19
TGTGCCAGTAGTCCGGGACAGGCGAACACCGGGGAGCTGTTTTTT
CASSPGQANTGELFF
>-|TRBJ2-3|-|TRBV27
TGTGCCAGCAGTTTATTTGCTCTAGTCACAGATACGCAGTATTTT
CASSLFALVTDTQYF
>-|TRBJ1-1|-|TRBV7-6
TGTGCCAGCAGCTCGATGGGGGGCGCGGTGGGCACTGAAGCTTTCTTT
CASSSMGGAVGTEAFF
>-|TRBJ2-3|-|TRBV19
TGTGCCAGGGTAGCGGTGACTAGCACAGATACGCAGTATTTT
CARVAVTSTDTQYF
>TRBD1|TRBJ1-4|-|TRBV7-2
TGTGCCAGCGGAACCCGGGACAGGGCTGAAAAACTGTTTTTT
CASGTRDRAEKLFF
>-|TRBJ1-5|-|TRBV28
TGTGCCAGCAGTTTATCAGGGAATCAGCCCCAGCATTTT
CASSLSGNQPQHF
>-|TRBJ1-5|-|TRBV30
TGTGCCTGGAGTGGACAGAGCAATCAGCCCCAGCATTTT
CAWSGQSNQPQHF
>-|TRBJ2-2|-|TRBV4-1
TGCGCCAGCAGCCAAAGGGGAGCGAACACCGGGGAGCTGTTTTTT
CASSQRGANTGELFF
>-|TRBJ2-3|-|TRBV5-1
TGCGCCAGCAGCTTTTCCACCCAGGCGCAGTATTTT
CASSFSTQAQYF
>-|TRBJ2-3|-|TRBV5-1
TGCGCCAGCAGCTTGGTGGAGATCACAGATACGCAGTATTTT
CASSLVEITDTQYF
>-|TRBJ1-1|-|TRBV15
TGTGCCACCAGCAGAGTAGGGCAATGGGGTGAAGCTTTCTTT
CATSRVGQWGEAFF
>-|TRBJ2-5|-|TRBV30
TGTGCCTGGACCTCCGTGGTCGGGGCCCCAGGGAAGACCCAGTACTTC
CAWTSVVGAPGKTQYF
>-|TRBJ2-1|-|TRBV5-1
TGCGCCAGCAGCTTGGCTGGGGCAGTCAATGAGCAGTTCTTC
CASSLAGAVNEQFF
>-|TRBJ1-5|once|TRBV19
TGTGCCAGTAGTCCCCGGGACCGTCCCCGGAGCAATCAGCCCCAGCATTTT
CASSPRDRPRSNQPQHF
>-|TRBJ2-5|once|TRBV28
TGTGCCAGCAGTTTATCGGGGTCAGAGACCCAGTACTTC
CASSLSGSETQYF
>TRBD2|TRBJ2-3|-|TRBV14
TGTGCCAGCAGCCAAGTTGCGGGGGGCACAGATACGCAGTATTTT
CASSQVAGGTDTQYF
>-|TRBJ2-3|-|TRBV19
TGTGCCAGTAGTCTGGTATCCCTTGGGGCAGATACGCAGTATTTT
CASSLVSLGADTQYF
>-|TRBJ2-7|-|TRBV7-2
TGTGCCAGCAGCCCACCGAGTGTGAAGCGAACCTACGAGCAGTACTTC
CASSPPSVKRTYEQYF
>-|TRBJ2-3|-|TRBV5-6
TGTGCCAGCAGCGAAGGGGATACGCAGTATTTT
CASSEGDTQYF
>-|TRBJ1-1|-|TRBV29-1
TGCAGCGTTACTTTTGGGGGCCTAGCCACTGAAGCTTTCTTT
CSVTFGGLATEAFF
>-|TRBJ2-5|-|TRBV30
TGTGCCTGGAGTGCCGGCTTGGAGACCCAGTACTTC
CAWSAGLETQYF
>-|TRBJ2-4|-|TRBV19
TGTGCCAGTAGTACAGAAACCCAAAAAAACATTCAGTACTTC
CASSTETQKNIQYF
>TRBD2|TRBJ2-5|-|TRBV30
TGTGCCAGCGGGGGCCAAGAGACCCAGTACTTC
CASGGQETQYF
>-|TRBJ2-1|-|TRBV7-8
TGTGCCAGCAGCTCAACGGGACTCTGGAGCTCCTACAATGAGCAGTTCTTC
CASSSTGLWSSYNEQFF
>TRBD1|TRBJ1-6|-|TRBV7-9
TGTGCCAGCAGCCCCGGACAGGGGGGATCACCCCTCCACTTT
CASSPGQGGSPLHF
>TRBD2|TRBJ2-2|-|TRBV4-2
TGTGCCAGCAGGGGGACTAGCGGGTTAGCCACCGGGGAGCTGTTTTTT
CASRGTSGLATGELFF
>-|TRBJ2-1|-|TRBV7-9
TGTGCCAGCAGCTTAGCTGGCTTGCATAATGAGCAGTTCTTC
CASSLAGLHNEQFF
>-|TRBJ2-7|-|TRBV7-6
TGTGCCAGCAGCTTAGCCGGGGAGGGGGGGAACTACGAGCAGTACTTC
CASSLAGEGGNYEQYF
>-|TRBJ2-2|-|TRBV7-6
TGTGCCAGCAGCGTCCGCACAGGGCCCGGGGAGCTGTTTTTT
CASSVRTGPGELFF
>TRBD1|TRBJ2-3|-|TRBV7-3
TGTGCCAGCAGCTCCGGAACAGGGGGAGAGAGGACAGATACGCAGTATTTT
CASSSGTGGERTDTQYF
>-|TRBJ1-1|-|TRBV15
TGTGCCACCGAGAGGCAGCTCAACACTGAAGCTTTCTTT
CATERQLNTEAFF
>TRBD1|TRBJ2-4|-|TRBV4-1
TGCGCCAGCAGCAGCCCGGGACAGACCCGCATTCAGTACTTC
CASSSPGQTRIQYF
>TRBD1|TRBJ2-1|-|TRBV10-2
TGCGCCAGCAGCGTGGACAGGGTATCTAATGAGCAGTTCTTC
CASSVDRVSNEQFF
>TRBD1|TRBJ1-5|-|TRBV6-5
TGTGCCAGCAGTTACCGCGGGACAGGGGGACATCAGCCCCAGCATTTT
CASSYRGTGGHQPQHF
>-|TRBJ2-3|-|TRBV5-1
TGCGCCAGCAGTGGGGGTAGCACAGATACGCAGTATTTT
CASSGGSTDTQYF
>-|TRBJ2-6|-|TRBV30
TGTGCCTGGAGTGTGTCTGGGGCCAACGTCCTGACTTTC
CAWSVSGANVLTF
>TRBD1|TRBJ1-4|-|TRBV4-1
TGCGCCAGCAGCCAAGATAACAGGGGTGCTAATGAAAAACTGTTTTTT
CASSQDNRGANEKLFF
>TRBD1|TRBJ2-5|once|TRBV15
TGTGCCACGTCCGCGCTCTCCGGGACAGCCAAAGAGACCCAGTACTTC
CATSALSGTAKETQYF
>-|TRBJ1-3|few|TRBV7-6
TGTGCCAGCAGGTCTCTCGGTGGAAACACCATATATTTT
CASRSLGGNTIYF
>TRBD1|TRBJ2-7|-|TRBV29-1
TGCAGCGCCCTCCGGGACAGGAGCTCCTACGAGCAGTACTTC
CSALRDRSSYEQYF
>TRBD2|TRBJ2-3|-|TRBV18
TGTGCCAGCTCACAGGGACTAGCGCCTGGCACAGATACGCAGTATTTT
CASSQGLAPGTDTQYF
>TRBD2|TRBJ2-7|-|TRBV7-2
TGTGCCAGCAGCTTGGAGCGGGAACCAGAGCAGTACTTC
CASSLEREPEQYF
>-|TRBJ1-2|-|TRBV28
TGTGCCAGCAGTTTAGCCGCCCAGGTGGATGGCTACACCTTC
CASSLAAQVDGYTF
>-|TRBJ1-1|-|TRBV6-5
TGTGCCAGCAGTTACACCGCAGCCCGACTGAACACTGAAGCTTTCTTT
CASSYTAARLNTEAFF
>TRBD1|TRBJ2-3|-|TRBV7-9
TGTGCCAGCAGCGCGACAGGGGCCTTGAGGACAGATACGCAGTATTTT
CASSATGALRTDTQYF
>TRBD1|TRBJ2-2|-|TRBV10-3
TGTGCCATCAGCCCGGGACAGTCGAACACCGGGGAGCTGTTTTTT
CAISPGQSNTGELFF
>-|TRBJ1-5|few|TRBV10-1
TGCGCCAGCAGTGAGTCGTCTCAGGTAGGCAACAATCAGCCCCAGCATTTT
CASSESSQVGNNQPQHF
>-|TRBJ2-7|-|TRBV7-9
TGTGCCAGCAGCTCAGGTAGAATCTACGAGCAGTACTTC
CASSSGRIYEQYF
>-|TRBJ2-5|-|TRBV6-1
TGTGCCAGCAGTGAAGGGCCGTCGTCGTGGGAGACCCAGTACTTC
CASSEGPSSWETQYF
>-|TRBJ2-6|-|TRBV12-5
TGTGCTAGTGGCCCAGGGTCCGGGGCCAACGTCCTGACTTTC
CASGPGSGANVLTF
>TRBD1|TRBJ1-6|once|TRBV28
TGTGCCAGCAGTTTGGGGACAGGAGGGGGTTCACCCCTCCACTTT
CASSLGTGGGSPLHF
>-|TRBJ1-4|-|TRBV19
TGTGCCAGTAGTATCGGGGGTTCTAATGAAAAACTGTTTTTT
CASSIGGSNEKLFF
>TRBD1|TRBJ1-6|-|TRBV28
TGTGCCAGCACTCAATCGACAGGGCATAATTCACCCCTCCACTTT
CASTQSTGHNSPLHF